Described below is a single T cell receptor (beta chain) sequence and its context. Its antigen is not known. The data were obtained in a study of graft-versus-host responses after intestinal transplantation. Assay: immunoSEQ multiplex PCR; the TCRdb copy retains only in-frame clones and omits some. The repertoire holds fewer than 95,000 clones, with 80% to 95% as singletons. V shed 7 bases and J shed 4 bases, with 11 bases lying between them. The CDR3 runs to 11 residues. Germline CDR1 reads SQVTM; CDR2 reads ANQGSEA. The sequencing here drew on unstimulated CD8+ T cells sorted from spleen or lymph node cells, taken before intestinal transplant. J is TRBJ2-7 and V is TRBV29-1; tentatively, D is TRBD1 (6 bases). The receptor was isolated from a human donor who received an intestinal transplant. DNA of the CDR3: TGCAGCGCTAGACAGGCTTACGAGCAGTACTTC. Its translation: CSARQAYEQYF.